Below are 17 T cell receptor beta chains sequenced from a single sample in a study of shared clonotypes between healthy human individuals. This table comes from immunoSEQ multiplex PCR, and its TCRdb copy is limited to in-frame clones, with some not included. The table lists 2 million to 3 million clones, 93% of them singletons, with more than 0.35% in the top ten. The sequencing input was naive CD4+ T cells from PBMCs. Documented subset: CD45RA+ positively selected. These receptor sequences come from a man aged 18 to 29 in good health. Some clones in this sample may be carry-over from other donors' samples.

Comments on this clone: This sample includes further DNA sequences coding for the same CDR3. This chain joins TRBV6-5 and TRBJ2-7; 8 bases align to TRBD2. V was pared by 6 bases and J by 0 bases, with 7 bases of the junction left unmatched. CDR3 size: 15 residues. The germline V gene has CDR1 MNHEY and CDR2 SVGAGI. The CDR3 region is CASRLQRESSYEQYF. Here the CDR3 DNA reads TGTGCCAGCAGATTACAGCGGGAGAGCTCCTACGAGCAGTACTTC.

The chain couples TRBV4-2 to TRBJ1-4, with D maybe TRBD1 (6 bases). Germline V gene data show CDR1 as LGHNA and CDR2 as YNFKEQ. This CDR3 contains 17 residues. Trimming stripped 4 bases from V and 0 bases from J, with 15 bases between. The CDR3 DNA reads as TGTGCCAGCAGCCCCCGGCCGGGACAAACAACTAATGAAAAACTGTTTTTT. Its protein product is CASSPRPGQTTNEKLFF.

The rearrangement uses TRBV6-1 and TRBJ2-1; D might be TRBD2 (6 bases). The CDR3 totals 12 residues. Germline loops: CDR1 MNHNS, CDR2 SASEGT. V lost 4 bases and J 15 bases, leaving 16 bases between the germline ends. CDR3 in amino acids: CASSATSWVRFF. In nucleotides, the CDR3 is TGTGCCAGCAGTGCTACTAGCTGGGTTCGGTTCTTC.

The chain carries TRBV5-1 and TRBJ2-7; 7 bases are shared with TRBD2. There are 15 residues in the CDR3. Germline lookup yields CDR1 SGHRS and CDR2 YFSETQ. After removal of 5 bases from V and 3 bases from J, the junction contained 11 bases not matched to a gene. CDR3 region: CASRGVPTGGYEQYF. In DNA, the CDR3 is TGCGCCAGCAGGGGGGTTCCGACGGGAGGCTACGAGCAGTACTTC.

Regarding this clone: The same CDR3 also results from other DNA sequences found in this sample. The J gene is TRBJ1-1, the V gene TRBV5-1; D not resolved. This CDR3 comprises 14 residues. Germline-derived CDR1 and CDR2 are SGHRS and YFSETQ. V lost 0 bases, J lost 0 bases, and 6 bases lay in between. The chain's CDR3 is CASSLAGMNTEAFF. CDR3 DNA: TGCGCCAGCAGCTTGGCAGGTATGAACACTGAAGCTTTCTTT.

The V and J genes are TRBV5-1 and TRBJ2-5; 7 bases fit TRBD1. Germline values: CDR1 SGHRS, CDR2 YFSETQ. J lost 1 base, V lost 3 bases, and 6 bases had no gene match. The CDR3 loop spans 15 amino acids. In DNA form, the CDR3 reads TGCGCCAGCAGCTCCACGGGACAGCCCCAAGAGACCCAGTACTTC. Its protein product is CASSSTGQPQETQYF. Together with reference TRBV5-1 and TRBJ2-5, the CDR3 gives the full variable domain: KAGVTQTPRYLIKTRGQQVTLSCSPISGHRSVSWYQQTPGQGLQFLFEYFSETQRNKGNFPGRFSGRQFSNSRSEMNVSTLELGDSALYLCASSSTGQPQETQYFGPGTRLLVL.

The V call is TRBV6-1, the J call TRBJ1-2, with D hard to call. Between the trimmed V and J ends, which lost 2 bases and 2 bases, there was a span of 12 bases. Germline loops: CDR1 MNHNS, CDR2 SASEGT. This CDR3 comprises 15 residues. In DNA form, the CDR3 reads TGTGCCAGCAGTGAAAGTGTTGTGGGGAACTATGGCTACACCTTC. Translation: CASSESVVGNYGYTF.

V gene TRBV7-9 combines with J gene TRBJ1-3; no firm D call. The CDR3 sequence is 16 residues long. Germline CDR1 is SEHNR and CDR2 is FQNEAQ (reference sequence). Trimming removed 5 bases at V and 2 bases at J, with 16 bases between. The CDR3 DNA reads TGTGCCAGCAGCCGGATCTCCGGGAACGCTGGAAACACCATATATTTT. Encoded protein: CASSRISGNAGNTIYF.

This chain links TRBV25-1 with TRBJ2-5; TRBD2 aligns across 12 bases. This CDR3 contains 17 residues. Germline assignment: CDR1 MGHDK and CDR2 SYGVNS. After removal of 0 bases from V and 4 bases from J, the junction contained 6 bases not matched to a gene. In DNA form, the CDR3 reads TGTGCCAGCAGTGAATACCCCGCGGGACTAGCGGGAGAGACCCAGTACTTC. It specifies CASSEYPAGLAGETQYF.

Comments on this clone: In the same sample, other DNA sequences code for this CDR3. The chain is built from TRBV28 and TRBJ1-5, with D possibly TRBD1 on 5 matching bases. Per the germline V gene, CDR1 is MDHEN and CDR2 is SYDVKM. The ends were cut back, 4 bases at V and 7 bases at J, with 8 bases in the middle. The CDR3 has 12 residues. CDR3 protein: CASSSGGQPQHF. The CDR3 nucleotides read TGTGCCAGCAGTTCCGGGGGGCAGCCCCAGCATTTT. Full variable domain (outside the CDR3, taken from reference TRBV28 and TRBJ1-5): DVKVTQSSRYLVKRTGEKVFLECVQDMDHENMFWYRQDPGLGLRLIYFSYDVKMKEKGDIPEGYSVSREKKERFSLILESASTNQTSMYLCASSSGGQPQHFGDGTRLSIL.

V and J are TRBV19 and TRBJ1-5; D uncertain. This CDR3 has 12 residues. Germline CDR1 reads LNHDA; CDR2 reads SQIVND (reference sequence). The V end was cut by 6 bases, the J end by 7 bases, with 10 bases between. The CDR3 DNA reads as TGTGCCAGTAGGGTGAGAGGGCAGCCCCAGCATTTT. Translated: CASRVRGQPQHF.

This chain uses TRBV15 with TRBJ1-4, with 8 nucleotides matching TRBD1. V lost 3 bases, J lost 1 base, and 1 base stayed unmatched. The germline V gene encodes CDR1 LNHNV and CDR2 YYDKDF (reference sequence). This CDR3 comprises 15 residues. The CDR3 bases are TGTGCCACCAGCAGCGACAGGGGAACTAATGAAAAACTGTTTTTT. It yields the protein CATSSDRGTNEKLFF. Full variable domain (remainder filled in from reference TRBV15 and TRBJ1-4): DAMVIQNPRYQVTQFGKPVTLSCSQTLNHNVMYWYQQKSSQAPKLLFHYYDKDFNNEADTPDNFQSRRPNTSFCFLDIRSPGLGDTAMYLCATSSDRGTNEKLFFGSGTQLSVL.

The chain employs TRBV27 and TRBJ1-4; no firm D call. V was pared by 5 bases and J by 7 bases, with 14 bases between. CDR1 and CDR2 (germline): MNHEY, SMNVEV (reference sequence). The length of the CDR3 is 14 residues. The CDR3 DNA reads TGTGCCAGCAGTCTTTGGGCCCAATCTGAAAAACTGTTTTTT. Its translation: CASSLWAQSEKLFF.

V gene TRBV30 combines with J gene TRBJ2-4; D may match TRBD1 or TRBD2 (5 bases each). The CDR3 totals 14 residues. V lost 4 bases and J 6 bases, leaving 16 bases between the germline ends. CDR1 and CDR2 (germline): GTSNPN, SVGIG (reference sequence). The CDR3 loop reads CAWIPKGAGNIQYF. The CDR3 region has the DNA TGTGCCTGGATACCCAAAGGGGCGGGAAACATTCAGTACTTC.

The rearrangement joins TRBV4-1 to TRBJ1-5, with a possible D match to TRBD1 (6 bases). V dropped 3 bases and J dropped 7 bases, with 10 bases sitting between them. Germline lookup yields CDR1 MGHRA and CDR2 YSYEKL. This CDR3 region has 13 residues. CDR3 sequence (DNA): TGCGCCAGCAGCCAGGGGGCAGAACAGCCCCAGCATTTT. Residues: CASSQGAEQPQHF.

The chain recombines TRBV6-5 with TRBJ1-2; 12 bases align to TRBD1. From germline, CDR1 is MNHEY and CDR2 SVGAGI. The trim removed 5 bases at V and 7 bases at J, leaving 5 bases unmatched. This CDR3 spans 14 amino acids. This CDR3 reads CASSKGQGALGYTF. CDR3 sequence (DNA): TGTGCCAGCAGTAAGGGACAGGGGGCGCTTGGCTACACCTTC.

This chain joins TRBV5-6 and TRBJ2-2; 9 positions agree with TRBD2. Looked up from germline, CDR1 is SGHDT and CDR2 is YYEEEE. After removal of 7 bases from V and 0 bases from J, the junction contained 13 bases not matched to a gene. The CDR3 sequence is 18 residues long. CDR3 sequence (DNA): TGTGCCAGCTTTTGGACGGCGGGAGGGGGAGCGAACACCGGGGAGCTGTTTTTT. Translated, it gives CASFWTAGGGANTGELFF.